These 9 T cell receptor beta chains originate from one sample sequenced in a study of siplizumab effects on memory and regulatory T cells. Sequencing was performed with immunoSEQ multiplex PCR; in TCRdb, only in-frame clones are kept and a portion is missing. The table includes more than 85,000 clones, about 93% detected once. The sequenced sample consisted of CD4+ T cells sorted from blood. The source of these receptors is a human donor in good health.

This chain joins TRBV2 and TRBJ1-1, with unresolved D. Germline CDR1 SNHLY, CDR2 FYNNEI. The length of the CDR3 is 11 residues. V shed 9 bases and J shed 5 bases, with 10 bases lying between them. CDR3 sequence reads: CASSETTEAFF. The DNA of the CDR3 is TGTGCCAGTTCGGAGACGACTGAAGCTTTCTTT.

This clone was observed a few times. J is TRBJ2-5 and V is TRBV28; D is possibly TRBD1 (6 bases). CDR1 is MDHEN and CDR2 is SYDVKM in the germline V gene. This CDR3 has 12 amino acids. Trimming cost V 6 bases and J 5 bases, with 10 bases left between them. The CDR3 sequence is CASSPQGETQYF. In nucleotides, the CDR3 is TGTGCCAGCAGCCCTCAGGGGGAGACCCAGTACTTC.

The V and J genes are TRBV11-1 and TRBJ1-2; 8 bases line up with TRBD1. V was clipped by 3 bases and J by 5 bases; unmatched bases: 8. This CDR3 has 15 amino acids. The V gene's germline CDR1 is SGHAT and CDR2 FQDESV (reference sequence). The DNA of the CDR3 is TGTGCCAGCAGCTTGCCCGGGACAGGCGATTATGGCTACACCTTC. Translation: CASSLPGTGDYGYTF.

The chain links TRBV5-1 to TRBJ2-7; D uncertain. The CDR3 is made up of 15 amino acids. Deletions cut 2 bases from V and 5 bases from J, with 17 bases between. Germline V gene data show CDR1 as SGHRS and CDR2 as YFSETQ. The CDR3 loop reads CASSLRAVEFDEQYF. The CDR3 DNA sequence: TGCGCCAGCAGCTTACGGGCAGTGGAATTCGACGAGCAGTACTTC. The full variable domain, completed using reference TRBV5-1 and TRBJ2-7, is KAGVTQTPRYLIKTRGQQVTLSCSPISGHRSVSWYQQTPGQGLQFLFEYFSETQRNKGNFPGRFSGRQFSNSRSEMNVSTLELGDSALYLCASSLRAVEFDEQYFGPGTRLTVT.

The V and J genes are TRBV5-6 and TRBJ2-3; a possible D gene is TRBD1 (5 bases). Germline CDR1 reads SGHDT; CDR2 reads YYEEEE. This CDR3 spans 11 amino acids. Trimming took off 0 bases at V and 15 bases at J, with 11 bases between the two ends. CDR3 DNA sequence: TGTGCCAGCAGCTTGGCCCAGACAGAATATTTT. Its protein is CASSLAQTEYF. Looking up the rest from reference TRBV5-6 and TRBJ2-3 gives the full variable domain: DAGVTQSPTHLIKTRGQQVTLRCSPKSGHDTVSWYQQALGQGPQFIFQYYEEEERQRGNFPDRFSGHQFPNYSSELNVNALLLGDSALYLCASSLAQTEYFGPGTRLTVL.

The chain employs TRBV18 and TRBJ2-7; D is possibly TRBD2 (6 bases). CDR3 length: 18 amino acids. V was trimmed by 5 bases and J by 1 base, leaving 24 bases between them. CDR1 and CDR2 from the germline V gene are KGHSH and LQKENI. CDR3 coding DNA: TGTGCCAGCTCAGAGGACATGCCGCCTCCGGGAGATTCCTACGAGCAGTACTTC. This translates into CASSEDMPPPGDSYEQYF.

The gene calls are TRBV27 and TRBJ2-6; D tentatively fits TRBD1 or TRBD2 (5 bases each). The ends were cut back, 6 bases at V and 0 bases at J, with 15 bases in the middle. The CDR3 length is 17 residues. Germline V gives CDR1 MNHEY, CDR2 SMNVEV (reference sequence). CDR3 residues: CASRQRKGTSGANVLTF. As DNA, the CDR3 is TGTGCCAGCAGACAAAGGAAAGGGACCTCTGGGGCCAACGTCCTGACTTTC. The variable domain in full, with the rest retrieved from reference TRBV27 and TRBJ2-6, is EAQVTQNPRYLITVTGKKLTVTCSQNMNHEYMSWYRQDPGLGLRQIYYSMNVEVTDKGDVPEGYKVSRKEKRNFPLILESPSPNQTSLYFCASRQRKGTSGANVLTFGAGSRLTVL.

The V and J genes are TRBV12-5 and TRBJ1-1; 8 bases line up with TRBD1. Trimming took 6 bases from V and 8 from J; bases not matched to a gene: 5. The V gene's germline CDR1 is LGHNT and CDR2 FRNRAP. The CDR3 runs 12 residues. The CDR3 bases are TGTGCTAGTGGACTAGGACAGGGCGAAGCTTTCTTT. Translated, it gives CASGLGQGEAFF.

V gene TRBV7-6 combines with J gene TRBJ2-1; D might be TRBD1 (6 bases). Trimming left V 5 bases short and J 0 bases short, with 14 bases between. This CDR3 has 16 residues. Germline V gene sequence: CDR1 SGHVS, CDR2 FNYEAQ. The CDR3 DNA is TGTGCCAGCAGCATACCCACAGGGAGCTCCTACAATGAGCAGTTCTTC. Its translation is CASSIPTGSSYNEQFF. The full variable domain, rest sourced from reference TRBV7-6 and TRBJ2-1, is GAGVSQSPRYKVTKRGQDVALRCDPISGHVSLYWYRQALGQGPEFLTYFNYEAQQDKSGLPNDRFSAERPEGSISTLTIQRTEQRDSAMYRCASSIPTGSSYNEQFFGPGTRLTVL.